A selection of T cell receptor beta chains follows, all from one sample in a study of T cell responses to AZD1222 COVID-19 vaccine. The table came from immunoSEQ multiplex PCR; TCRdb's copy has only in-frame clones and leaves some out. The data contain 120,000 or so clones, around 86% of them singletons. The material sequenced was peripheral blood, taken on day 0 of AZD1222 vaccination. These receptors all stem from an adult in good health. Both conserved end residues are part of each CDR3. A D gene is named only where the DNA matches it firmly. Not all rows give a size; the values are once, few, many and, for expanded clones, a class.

CDR3aa: CASSREAGNTIYF
CDR3nt: TGTGCCAGCAGTCGGGAGGCTGGAAACACCATATATTTT
abundance: .
j_gene: TRBJ1-3
d_gene: .
v_gene: TRBV12-3/TRBV12-4

CDR3aa: CSVRDPFYGYTF
CDR3nt: TGCAGCGTTCGTGATCCCTTCTATGGCTACACCTTC
abundance: .
j_gene: TRBJ1-2
d_gene: .
v_gene: TRBV29-1

CDR3aa: CASSQTNRGNNEQFF
CDR3nt: TGTGCCAGCAGCCAGACGAACAGGGGTAACAATGAGCAGTTCTTC
abundance: few
j_gene: TRBJ2-1
d_gene: TRBD1
v_gene: TRBV2

CDR3aa: CASSSSTGQMNTEAFF
CDR3nt: TGTGCCAGCAGTTCATCGACGGGACAGATGAACACTGAAGCTTTCTTT
abundance: .
j_gene: TRBJ1-1
d_gene: TRBD1
v_gene: TRBV6-5

CDR3aa: CASSRDRAEAFF
CDR3nt: TGTGCCAGCAGTCGGGACAGGGCGGAAGCTTTCTTT
abundance: .
j_gene: TRBJ1-1
d_gene: TRBD1
v_gene: TRBV25-1

CDR3aa: CASSPPAVRETQYF
CDR3nt: TGTGCCAGCTCACCACCTGCCGTTCGGGAGACCCAGTACTTC
abundance: .
j_gene: TRBJ2-5
d_gene: .
v_gene: TRBV18

CDR3aa: CASSQFMGSGPYNSPLHF
CDR3nt: TGTGCCAGCAGCCAATTCATGGGATCGGGACCCTATAATTCACCCCTCCACTTT
abundance: .
j_gene: TRBJ1-6
d_gene: .
v_gene: TRBV3-1/TRBV3-2

CDR3aa: CASSYFGSRSYGYTF
CDR3nt: TGTGCCAGCAGTTACTTTGGGAGTAGGAGCTATGGCTACACCTTC
abundance: .
j_gene: TRBJ1-2
d_gene: .
v_gene: TRBV6-2/TRBV6-3

CDR3aa: CASSVGKGGNEKLFF
CDR3nt: TGTGCCAGCTCCGTCGGTAAGGGCGGAAATGAAAAACTGTTTTTT
abundance: .
j_gene: TRBJ1-4
d_gene: .
v_gene: TRBV18

CDR3aa: CASSLRGHSNQPQHF
CDR3nt: TGTGCCAGCAGCCTGAGGGGTCATAGCAATCAGCCCCAGCATTTT
abundance: .
j_gene: TRBJ1-5
d_gene: .
v_gene: TRBV5-6

CDR3aa: CASRPGQYRHEQFF
CDR3nt: TGTGCCAGCAGACCGGGACAGTACAGACATGAGCAGTTCTTC
abundance: .
j_gene: TRBJ2-1
d_gene: TRBD1
v_gene: TRBV2

CDR3aa: CASSLPGQGLDGYTF
CDR3nt: TGTGCCAGCAGCCTGCCGGGACAGGGCCTGGATGGCTACACCTTC
abundance: .
j_gene: TRBJ1-2
d_gene: TRBD1
v_gene: TRBV7-9

CDR3aa: CASSQDRTGLNYGYTF
CDR3nt: TGCGCCAGCAGCCAAGACCGGACAGGGCTTAACTATGGCTACACCTTC
abundance: .
j_gene: TRBJ1-2
d_gene: TRBD1
v_gene: TRBV4-3

CDR3aa: CASSLGTGKRDTEAFF
CDR3nt: TGCGCCAGCAGCTTGGGGACAGGGAAGAGGGACACTGAAGCTTTCTTT
abundance: .
j_gene: TRBJ1-1
d_gene: TRBD1
v_gene: TRBV5-1

CDR3aa: CASSQRQGQGYEQYF
CDR3nt: TGTGCCAGCAGCCAAAGACAAGGGCAGGGATACGAGCAGTACTTC
abundance: .
j_gene: TRBJ2-7
d_gene: .
v_gene: TRBV4-2

CDR3aa: CASSFRETGFEDTQYF
CDR3nt: TGCGCCAGCAGCTTTCGTGAGACAGGTTTTGAGGATACGCAGTATTTT
abundance: .
j_gene: TRBJ2-3
d_gene: .
v_gene: TRBV5-1

CDR3aa: CSVTGGAGFGYTF
CDR3nt: TGCAGCGTCACAGGGGGCGCGGGTTTTGGCTACACCTTC
abundance: .
j_gene: TRBJ1-2
d_gene: TRBD1
v_gene: TRBV29-1

CDR3aa: CARENKDRVGDTQYF
CDR3nt: TGTGCCAGAGAAAACAAAGACAGGGTGGGAGATACGCAGTATTTT
abundance: .
j_gene: TRBJ2-3
d_gene: TRBD1
v_gene: TRBV3-1/TRBV3-2

CDR3aa: CASSLFHRGGGEKLFF
CDR3nt: TGTGCCAGCAGCTTATTCCACCGCGGCGGAGGTGAAAAACTGTTTTTT
abundance: few
j_gene: TRBJ1-4
d_gene: .
v_gene: TRBV7-2

CDR3aa: CATKGPTNEQFF
CDR3nt: TGTGCCACCAAGGGCCCTACAAATGAGCAGTTCTTC
abundance: .
j_gene: TRBJ2-1
d_gene: .
v_gene: TRBV15

CDR3aa: CASSPAGTPETQYF
CDR3nt: TGTGCCAGCAGCCCAGCCGGGACTCCAGAGACCCAGTACTTC
abundance: .
j_gene: TRBJ2-5
d_gene: .
v_gene: TRBV4-2

CDR3aa: CASSNPRGGDGYTF
CDR3nt: TGTGCCAGCAGTAACCCGAGGGGCGGGGATGGCTACACCTTC
abundance: .
j_gene: TRBJ1-2
d_gene: .
v_gene: TRBV21-1

CDR3aa: CASSLGGDTQYF
CDR3nt: TGTGCCAGCAGCTTGGGGGGAGATACGCAGTATTTT
abundance: .
j_gene: TRBJ2-3
d_gene: .
v_gene: TRBV5-4

CDR3aa: CASSPGRGGIDTQYF
CDR3nt: TGTGCCAGCAGCCCAGGGCGGGGGGGAATAGATACGCAGTATTTT
abundance: .
j_gene: TRBJ2-3
d_gene: TRBD2
v_gene: TRBV7-2

CDR3aa: CASSGYRPYEQYF
CDR3nt: TGTGCCAGCAGTGGTTACAGGCCCTACGAGCAGTACTTC
abundance: .
j_gene: TRBJ2-7
d_gene: .
v_gene: TRBV6-4

CDR3aa: CASSSGHLRGAFF
CDR3nt: TGTGCCAGCAGCTCGGGGCACCTCCGGGGTGCTTTCTTT
abundance: few
j_gene: TRBJ1-1
d_gene: .
v_gene: TRBV7-2

CDR3aa: CSVVLPREQYF
CDR3nt: TGCAGCGTTGTTCTCCCCCGCGAGCAGTACTTC
abundance: .
j_gene: TRBJ2-7
d_gene: .
v_gene: TRBV29-1

CDR3aa: CASSSGGGLEKLFF
CDR3nt: TGTGCCAGCAGCTCAGGGGGAGGGTTAGAAAAACTGTTTTTT
abundance: .
j_gene: TRBJ1-4
d_gene: TRBD1
v_gene: TRBV7-8

CDR3aa: CASSQERGLGADTQYF
CDR3nt: TGTGCCAGCAGCCAAGAACGGGGGTTGGGTGCAGATACGCAGTATTTT
abundance: .
j_gene: TRBJ2-3
d_gene: .
v_gene: TRBV4-2

CDR3aa: CASTQRPRSDTGELFF
CDR3nt: TGTGCCAGCACCCAACGACCCCGCTCGGACACCGGGGAGCTGTTTTTT
abundance: .
j_gene: TRBJ2-2
d_gene: .
v_gene: TRBV9

CDR3aa: CASSFPQGYGYTF
CDR3nt: TGTGCCAGCAGTTTTCCCCAGGGCTATGGCTACACCTTC
abundance: .
j_gene: TRBJ1-2
d_gene: .
v_gene: TRBV12-3/TRBV12-4

CDR3aa: CASSPGQDYGYTF
CDR3nt: TGCGCCAGCAGCCCCGGACAGGACTATGGCTACACCTTC
abundance: .
j_gene: TRBJ1-2
d_gene: TRBD1
v_gene: TRBV5-1

CDR3aa: CASSEAGYNEQFF
CDR3nt: TGTGCCAGCAGTGAAGCGGGCTACAATGAGCAGTTCTTC
abundance: .
j_gene: TRBJ2-1
d_gene: .
v_gene: TRBV6-1

CDR3aa: CASSQEIEATQYF
CDR3nt: TGCGCCAGCAGCCAAGAGATTGAGGCTACGCAGTATTTT
abundance: .
j_gene: TRBJ2-3
d_gene: .
v_gene: TRBV4-1

CDR3aa: CASAYSGNTNEQFF
CDR3nt: TGTGCCAGCGCCTACTCAGGGAATACCAATGAGCAGTTCTTC
abundance: .
j_gene: TRBJ2-1
d_gene: .
v_gene: TRBV5-4

CDR3aa: CASSSWTGLNQPQHF
CDR3nt: TGTGCCAGCAGTTCGTGGACAGGGCTGAATCAGCCCCAGCATTTT
abundance: .
j_gene: TRBJ1-5
d_gene: TRBD1
v_gene: TRBV5-8

CDR3aa: CASSLGPGLTNYGYTF
CDR3nt: TGTGCCAGCAGCTTGGGGCCAGGACTAACTAACTATGGCTACACCTTC
abundance: .
j_gene: TRBJ1-2
d_gene: .
v_gene: TRBV5-5

CDR3aa: CAISGGNRETQYF
CDR3nt: TGTGCCATCAGTGGGGGCAACAGGGAGACCCAGTACTTC
abundance: .
j_gene: TRBJ2-5
d_gene: .
v_gene: TRBV10-3

CDR3aa: CASSKSDYEQYF
CDR3nt: TGTGCCAGCAGTAAATCAGACTACGAGCAGTACTTC
abundance: few
j_gene: TRBJ2-7
d_gene: .
v_gene: TRBV2